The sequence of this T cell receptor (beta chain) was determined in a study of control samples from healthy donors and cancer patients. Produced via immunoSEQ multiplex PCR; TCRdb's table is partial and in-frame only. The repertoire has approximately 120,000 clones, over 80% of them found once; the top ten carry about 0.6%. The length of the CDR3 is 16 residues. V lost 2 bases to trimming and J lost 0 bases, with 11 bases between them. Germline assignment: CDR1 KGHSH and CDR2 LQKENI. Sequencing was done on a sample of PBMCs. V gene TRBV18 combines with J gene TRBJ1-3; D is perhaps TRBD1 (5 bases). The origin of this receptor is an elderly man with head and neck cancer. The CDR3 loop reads CASSPAGASSGNTIYF. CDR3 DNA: TGTGCCAGCTCACCAGCCGGGGCGAGCTCTGGAAACACCATATATTTT.